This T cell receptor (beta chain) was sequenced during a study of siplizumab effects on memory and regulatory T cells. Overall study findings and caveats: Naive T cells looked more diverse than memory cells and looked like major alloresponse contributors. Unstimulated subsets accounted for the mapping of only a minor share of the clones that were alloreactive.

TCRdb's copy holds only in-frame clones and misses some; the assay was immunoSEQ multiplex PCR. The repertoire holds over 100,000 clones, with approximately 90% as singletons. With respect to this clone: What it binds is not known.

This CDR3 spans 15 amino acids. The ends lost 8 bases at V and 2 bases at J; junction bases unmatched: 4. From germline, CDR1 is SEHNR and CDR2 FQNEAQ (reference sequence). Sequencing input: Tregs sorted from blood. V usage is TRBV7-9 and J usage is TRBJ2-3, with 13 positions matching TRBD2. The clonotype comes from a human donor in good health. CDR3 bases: TGTGCCAGCGCGGGACTAGCGGGATTCACAGATACGCAGTATTTT. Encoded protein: CASAGLAGFTDTQYF.